This entry concerns a single TCR beta chain. What it recognizes is unknown. The data originate from a study of vaccination and CD4 T cells after COVID-19. In the study overall: There were two doses of either BNT162b2 or mRNA-1273 vaccine given to participants. The study drew post-COVID samples a median around 100 days after diagnosis (range 35 to 161). Sampling that followed vaccination took place a median approximately 79 days after dose two, within a range of 14 to 241. The study's findings and limits: There were relatively few convalescent patients studied, and there were no early post-infection timepoints.

Germline V gene sequence: CDR1 SNHLY, CDR2 FYNNEI. Trimming pared 4 bases from V and 5 bases from J, leaving 8 bases between. This CDR3 is 13 amino acids long. TCRdb fed the PCR reads into MiXCR, producing one record per CDR3 protein. Of 25,000 or so distinct CDR3 sequences listed, 45% to 60% are singletons. The specimen was CD4+ T cells from blood, collected before SARS-CoV-2 vaccination. The V call is TRBV2, the J call TRBJ2-2, with D uncertain. The receptor was isolated from a human donor who had recovered from COVID-19. CDR3 DNA: TGTGCCAGCAGTGTGACGGTGACCGGGGAGCTGTTTTTT. Protein sequence: CASSVTVTGELFF.